This entry concerns a single TCR beta chain. Its antigen is still unknown. Germline-derived CDR1 and CDR2 are MNHEY and SVGAGI. V was cut by 5 bases and J by 3 bases, with 8 bases left in between. The CDR3 is 12 amino acids. This entry belongs to a study of PD-1 blockade in classical Hodgkin lymphoma. Across the whole study: The patients were dosed with nivolumab 3 mg/kg, infused intravenously every 2 weeks. Study outcomes and limitations: Baseline TCR diversity was reportedly lower in newly diagnosed patients than in healthy donors. It was reported as lower still in relapsed/refractory patients. Exclusion removed patients who began nivolumab under 1 year after ASCT.

Relapse was seen in all patients after autologous stem cell transplantation, and brentuximab vedotin exposure was variable. Method: immunoSEQ multiplex PCR; TCRdb's copy keeps in-frame clones and lacks some. Of about 58,000 clones in the sample, around 93% were seen once. This clonotype originated in a human donor with classical Hodgkin lymphoma. The sample here was peripheral blood mononuclear cells (PBMCs), taken before the second cycle of nivolumab. The J gene is TRBJ2-7, the V gene TRBV6-5; D remains ambiguous. This chain's CDR3 is CASSPDVYEQYF. As DNA, the CDR3 is TGTGCCAGCAGTCCGGACGTCTACGAGCAGTACTTC.